The source of this TCR beta chain is a study of CD8+ T cells in alopecia areata. Findings of the study overall: Possibly because of HLA-related factors, TCR sharing was less clear across patients than in mice. Scalp sample sequencing also detects resident alphabeta T cells of normal skin. Clonality exceeded that of normal scalp in lesional scalp, most notably in alopecia totalis/universalis.

Cell sorting was applied to PBMCs, and CD4+ and CD8+ T cells were collected. Germline lookup yields CDR1 SEHNR and CDR2 FQNEAQ (reference sequence). The CDR3 consists of 14 residues. Trimming cost V 1 base and J 5 bases, with 11 bases left between them. This clone was observed a single time. What it binds is unknown. The authors extracted RNA and reverse transcribed it into cDNA as the sequencing template. Some clones are missing from TCRdb's copy, which holds only in-frame ones; the method was immunoSEQ multiplex PCR. The sample shows 150,000 or so clones, roughly 50% of them seen only once. The origin of this receptor is a human donor in good health. The chain has TRBV7-9 and TRBJ2-5, with D uncertain. Sequenced sample: CD4+ T cells sorted from blood. CDR3 nucleotides: TGTGCCAGCAGCTTAGACCAGGCCCGGGAGACCCAGTACTTC. As protein: CASSLDQARETQYF.